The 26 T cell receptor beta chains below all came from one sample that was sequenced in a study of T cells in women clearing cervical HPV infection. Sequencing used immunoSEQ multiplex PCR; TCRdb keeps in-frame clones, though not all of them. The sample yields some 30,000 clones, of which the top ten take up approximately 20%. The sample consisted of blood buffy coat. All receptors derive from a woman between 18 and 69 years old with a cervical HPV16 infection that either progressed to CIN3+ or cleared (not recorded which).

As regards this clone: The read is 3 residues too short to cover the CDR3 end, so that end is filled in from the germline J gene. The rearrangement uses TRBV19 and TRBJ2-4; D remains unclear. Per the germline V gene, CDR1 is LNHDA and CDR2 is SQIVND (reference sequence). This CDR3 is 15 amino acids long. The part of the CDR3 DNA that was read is TGTGCCAGTAGTATAGAACCGGTCGCTAACTATGGT. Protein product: CASSIEPVANYG. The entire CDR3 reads CASSIEPVANYGQYF.

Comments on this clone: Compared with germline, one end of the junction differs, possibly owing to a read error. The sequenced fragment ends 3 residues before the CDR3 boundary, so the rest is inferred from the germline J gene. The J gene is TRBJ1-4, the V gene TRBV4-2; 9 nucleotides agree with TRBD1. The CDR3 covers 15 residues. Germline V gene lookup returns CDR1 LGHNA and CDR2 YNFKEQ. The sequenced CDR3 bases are TGCGCCAGCAGCCAAGAGAGGACAGGGGATGAAAAA. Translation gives CASSQERTGDEK. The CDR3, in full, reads CASSQERTGDEKLFF.

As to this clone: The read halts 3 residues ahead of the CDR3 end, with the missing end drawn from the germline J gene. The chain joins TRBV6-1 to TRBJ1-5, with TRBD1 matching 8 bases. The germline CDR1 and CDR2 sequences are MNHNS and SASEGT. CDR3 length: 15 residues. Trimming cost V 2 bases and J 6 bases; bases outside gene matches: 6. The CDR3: CASSEMGQGAQPQHF. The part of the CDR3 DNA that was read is TGTGCCAGCAGTGAAATGGGGCAGGGGGCTCAGCCC.

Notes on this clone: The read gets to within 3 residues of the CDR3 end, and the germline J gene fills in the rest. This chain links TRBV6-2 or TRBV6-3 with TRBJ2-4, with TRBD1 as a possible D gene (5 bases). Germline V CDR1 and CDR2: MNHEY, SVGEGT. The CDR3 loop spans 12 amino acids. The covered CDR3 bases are TGTGCCAGCATGCAAACAGGTCTTGGT. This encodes CASMQTGLG. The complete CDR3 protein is CASMQTGLGQYF.

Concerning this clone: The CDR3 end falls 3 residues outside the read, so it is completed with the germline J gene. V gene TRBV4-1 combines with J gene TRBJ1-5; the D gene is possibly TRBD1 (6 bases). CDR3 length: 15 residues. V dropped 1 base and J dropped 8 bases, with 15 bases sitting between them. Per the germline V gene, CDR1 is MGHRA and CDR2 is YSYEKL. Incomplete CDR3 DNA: TGCGCCAGCAGCCAAGGACAACTGGCAGGGGAGCCC. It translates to CASSQGQLAGEP. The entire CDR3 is CASSQGQLAGEPQHF.

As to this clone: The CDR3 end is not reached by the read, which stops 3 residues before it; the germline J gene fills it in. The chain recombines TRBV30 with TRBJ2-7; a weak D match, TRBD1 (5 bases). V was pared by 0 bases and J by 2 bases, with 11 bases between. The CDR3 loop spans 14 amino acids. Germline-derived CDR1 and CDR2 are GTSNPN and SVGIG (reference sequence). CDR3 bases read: TGTGCCTGGAGTGTAATGGGGCCCCCCTACGAG. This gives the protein CAWSVMGPPYE. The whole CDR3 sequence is CAWSVMGPPYEQYF.

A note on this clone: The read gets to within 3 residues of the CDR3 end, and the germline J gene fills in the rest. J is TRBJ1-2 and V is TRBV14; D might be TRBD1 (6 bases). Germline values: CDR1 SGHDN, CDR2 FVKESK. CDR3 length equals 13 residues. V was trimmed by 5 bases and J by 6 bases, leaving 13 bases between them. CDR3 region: CASSYSTGNGYTF. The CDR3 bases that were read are TGTGCCAGCAGCTATAGTACAGGGAATGGC.

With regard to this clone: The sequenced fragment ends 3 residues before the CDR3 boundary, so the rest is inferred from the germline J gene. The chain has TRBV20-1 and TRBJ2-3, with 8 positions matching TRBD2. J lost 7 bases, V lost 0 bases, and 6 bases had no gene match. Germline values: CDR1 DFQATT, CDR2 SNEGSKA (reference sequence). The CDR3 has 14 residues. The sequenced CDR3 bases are TGCAGTGCTAGAGATAGTTTAGCGGGAAATACG. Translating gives CSARDSLAGNT. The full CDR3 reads CSARDSLAGNTQYF.

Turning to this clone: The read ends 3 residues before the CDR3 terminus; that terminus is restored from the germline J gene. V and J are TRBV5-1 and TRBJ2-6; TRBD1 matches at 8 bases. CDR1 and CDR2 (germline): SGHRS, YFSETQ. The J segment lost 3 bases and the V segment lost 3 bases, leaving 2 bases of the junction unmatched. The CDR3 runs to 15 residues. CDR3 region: CASSSDRVGANVLTF. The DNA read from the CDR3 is TGCGCCAGCAGCTCGGACAGGGTTGGGGCCAACGTC.

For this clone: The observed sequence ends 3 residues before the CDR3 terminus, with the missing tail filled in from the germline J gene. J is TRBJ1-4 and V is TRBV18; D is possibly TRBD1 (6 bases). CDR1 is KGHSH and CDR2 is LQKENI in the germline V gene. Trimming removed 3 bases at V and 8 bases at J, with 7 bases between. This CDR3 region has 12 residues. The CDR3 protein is CASSPDREKLFF. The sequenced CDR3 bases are TGTGCCAGCTCACCTGACAGGGAAAAA. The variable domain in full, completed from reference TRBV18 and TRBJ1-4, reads NAGVMQNPRHLVRRRGQEARLRCSPMKGHSHVYWYRQLPEEGLKFMVYLQKENIIDESGMPKERFSAEFPKEGPSILRIQQVVRGDSAAYFCASSPDREKLFFGSGTQLSVL.

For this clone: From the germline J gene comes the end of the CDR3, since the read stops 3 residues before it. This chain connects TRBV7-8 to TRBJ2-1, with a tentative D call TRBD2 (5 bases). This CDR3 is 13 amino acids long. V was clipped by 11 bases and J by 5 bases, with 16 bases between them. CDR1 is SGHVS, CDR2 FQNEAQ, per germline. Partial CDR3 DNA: TGTGCCTCACACCAGCGGACGAACAATGAG. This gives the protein CASHQRTNNE. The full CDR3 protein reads CASHQRTNNEQFF.

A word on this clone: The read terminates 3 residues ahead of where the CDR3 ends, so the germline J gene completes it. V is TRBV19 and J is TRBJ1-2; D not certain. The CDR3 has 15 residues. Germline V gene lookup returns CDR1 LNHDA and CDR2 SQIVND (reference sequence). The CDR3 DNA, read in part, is TGTGCCAGTAGTATAGGTGGCAGTCAGAACAATGAC. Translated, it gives CASSIGGSQNND. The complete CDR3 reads CASSIGGSQNNDYTF.

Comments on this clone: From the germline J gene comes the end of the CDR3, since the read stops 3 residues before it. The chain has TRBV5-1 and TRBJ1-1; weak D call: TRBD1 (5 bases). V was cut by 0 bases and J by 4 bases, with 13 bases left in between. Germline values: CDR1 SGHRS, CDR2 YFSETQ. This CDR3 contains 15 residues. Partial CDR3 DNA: TGCGCCAGCAGCTTGGCCGGGGGTACGGGCACTGAA. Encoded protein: CASSLAGGTGTE. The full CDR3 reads CASSLAGGTGTEAFF. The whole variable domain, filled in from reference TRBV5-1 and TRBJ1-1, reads KAGVTQTPRYLIKTRGQQVTLSCSPISGHRSVSWYQQTPGQGLQFLFEYFSETQRNKGNFPGRFSGRQFSNSRSEMNVSTLELGDSALYLCASSLAGGTGTEAFFGQGTRLTVV.

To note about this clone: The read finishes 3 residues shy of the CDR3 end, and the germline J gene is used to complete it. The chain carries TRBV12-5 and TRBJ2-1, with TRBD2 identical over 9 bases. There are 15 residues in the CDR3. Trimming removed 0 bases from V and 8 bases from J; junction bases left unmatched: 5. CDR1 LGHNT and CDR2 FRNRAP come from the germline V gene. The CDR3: CASGLVIAGAHEQFF. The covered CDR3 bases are TGTGCTAGTGGTTTGGTAATAGCGGGAGCACATGAG.

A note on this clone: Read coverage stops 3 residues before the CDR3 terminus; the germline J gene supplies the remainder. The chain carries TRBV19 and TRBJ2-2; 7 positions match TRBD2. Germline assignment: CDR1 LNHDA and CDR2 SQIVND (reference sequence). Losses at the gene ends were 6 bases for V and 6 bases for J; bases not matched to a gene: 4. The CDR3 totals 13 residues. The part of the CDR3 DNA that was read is TGTGCCAGTAGCCTCCTAGCGGCCGGGGAG. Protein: CASSLLAAGE. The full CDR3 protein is CASSLLAAGELFF.

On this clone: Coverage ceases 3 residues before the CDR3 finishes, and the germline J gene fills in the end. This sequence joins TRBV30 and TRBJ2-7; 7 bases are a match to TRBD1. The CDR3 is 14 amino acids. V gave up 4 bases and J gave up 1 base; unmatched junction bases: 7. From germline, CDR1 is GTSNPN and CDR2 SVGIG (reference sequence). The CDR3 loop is CAWTPLGQSYEQYF. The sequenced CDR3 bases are TGTGCCTGGACACCACTGGGACAGTCCTACGAG. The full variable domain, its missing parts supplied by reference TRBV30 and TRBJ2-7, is SQTIHQWPATLVQPVGSPLSLECTVEGTSNPNLYWYRQAAGRGLQLLFYSVGIGQISSEVPQNLSASRPQDRQFILSSKKLLLSDSGFYLCAWTPLGQSYEQYFGPGTRLTVT.

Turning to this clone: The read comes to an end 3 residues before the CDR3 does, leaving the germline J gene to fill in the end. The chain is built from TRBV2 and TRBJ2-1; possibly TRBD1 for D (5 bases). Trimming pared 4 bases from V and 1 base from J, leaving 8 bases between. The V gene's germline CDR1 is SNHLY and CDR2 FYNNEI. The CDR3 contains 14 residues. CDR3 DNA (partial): TGTGCCAGCAGTGTGCAGGGATCCTACAATGAG. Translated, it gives CASSVQGSYNE. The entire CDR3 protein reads CASSVQGSYNEQFF.

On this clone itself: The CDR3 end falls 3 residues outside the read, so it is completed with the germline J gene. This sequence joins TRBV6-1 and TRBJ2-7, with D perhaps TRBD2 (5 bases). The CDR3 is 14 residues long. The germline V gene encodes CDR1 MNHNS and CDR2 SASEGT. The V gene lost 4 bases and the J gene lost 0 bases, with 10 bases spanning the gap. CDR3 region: CASSVTGISYEQYF. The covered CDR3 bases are TGTGCCAGCAGTGTTACGGGGATCTCCTACGAG.

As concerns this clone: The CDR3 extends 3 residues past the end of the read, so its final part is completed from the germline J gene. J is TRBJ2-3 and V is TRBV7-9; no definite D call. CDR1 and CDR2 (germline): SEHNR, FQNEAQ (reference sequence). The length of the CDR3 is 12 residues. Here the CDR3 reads CASSQNQETQYF. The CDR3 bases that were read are TGTGCCAGCAGTCAGAACCAAGAGACG.

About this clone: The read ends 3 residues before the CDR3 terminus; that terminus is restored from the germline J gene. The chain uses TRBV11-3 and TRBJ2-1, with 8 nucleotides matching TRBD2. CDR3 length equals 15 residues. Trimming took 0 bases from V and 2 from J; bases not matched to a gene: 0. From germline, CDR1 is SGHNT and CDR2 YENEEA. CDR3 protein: CASSLDSGAYNEQFF. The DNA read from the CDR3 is TGTGCCAGCAGCTTAGATAGCGGGGCCTACAATGAG.

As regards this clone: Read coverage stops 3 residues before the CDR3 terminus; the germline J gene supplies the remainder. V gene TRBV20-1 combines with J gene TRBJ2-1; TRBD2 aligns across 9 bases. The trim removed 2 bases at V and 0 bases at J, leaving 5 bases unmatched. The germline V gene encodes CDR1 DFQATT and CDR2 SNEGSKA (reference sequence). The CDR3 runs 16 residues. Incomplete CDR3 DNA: TGCAGTGCTAGAAGGCTAGCGGGGAGCTCCTACAATGAG. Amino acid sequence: CSARRLAGSSYNE. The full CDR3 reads CSARRLAGSSYNEQFF.

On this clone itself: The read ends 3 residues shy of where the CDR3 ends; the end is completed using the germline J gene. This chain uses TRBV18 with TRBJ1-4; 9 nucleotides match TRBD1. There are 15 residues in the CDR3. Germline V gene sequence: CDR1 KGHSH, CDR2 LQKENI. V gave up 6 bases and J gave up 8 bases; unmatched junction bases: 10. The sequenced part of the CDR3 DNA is TGTGCCAGCTCGCAGTACAGGGGGCTTGGGGAAAAA. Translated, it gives CASSQYRGLGEK. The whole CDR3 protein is CASSQYRGLGEKLFF.

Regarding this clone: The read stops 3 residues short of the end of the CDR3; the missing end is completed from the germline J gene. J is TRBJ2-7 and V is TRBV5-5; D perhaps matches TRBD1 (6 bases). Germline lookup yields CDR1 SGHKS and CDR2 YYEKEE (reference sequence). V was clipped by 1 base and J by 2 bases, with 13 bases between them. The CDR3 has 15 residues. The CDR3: CASSLSRGYTYEQYF. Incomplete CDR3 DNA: TGTGCCAGCAGCTTGTCCAGGGGTTACACCTACGAG.

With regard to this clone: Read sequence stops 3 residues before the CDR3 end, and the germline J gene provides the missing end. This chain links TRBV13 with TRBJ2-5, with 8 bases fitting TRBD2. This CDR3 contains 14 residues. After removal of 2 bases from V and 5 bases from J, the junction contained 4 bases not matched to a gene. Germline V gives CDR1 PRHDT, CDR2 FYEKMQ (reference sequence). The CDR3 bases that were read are TGTGCCAGCAGCTTAACGGGGGGGCCCGAGACC. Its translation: CASSLTGGPET. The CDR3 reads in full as CASSLTGGPETQYF.

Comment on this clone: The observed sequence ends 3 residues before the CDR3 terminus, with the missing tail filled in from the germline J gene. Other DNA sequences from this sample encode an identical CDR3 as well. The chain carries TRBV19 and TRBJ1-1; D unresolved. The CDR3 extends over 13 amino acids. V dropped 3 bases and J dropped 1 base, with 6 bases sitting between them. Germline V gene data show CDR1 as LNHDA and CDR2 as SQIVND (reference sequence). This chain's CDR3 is CASSIKGNTEAFF. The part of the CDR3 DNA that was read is TGTGCCAGTAGTATTAAGGGGAACACTGAA.

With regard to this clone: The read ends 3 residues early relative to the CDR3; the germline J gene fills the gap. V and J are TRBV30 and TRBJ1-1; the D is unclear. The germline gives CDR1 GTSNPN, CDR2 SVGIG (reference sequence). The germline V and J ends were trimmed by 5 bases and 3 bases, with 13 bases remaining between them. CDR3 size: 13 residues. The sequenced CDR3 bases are TGTGCCTGGTCCTGGAGGGTCGACACTGAA. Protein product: CAWSWRVDTE. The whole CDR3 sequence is CAWSWRVDTEAFF.